The text below deals with one T cell receptor beta chain. Its matching antigen is unknown. Libraries were prepared by immunoSEQ multiplex PCR; TCRdb keeps only in-frame clonotypes and omits some of them. The sample lists fewer than 100,000 clones; about 90% were seen once. Indicated time point: baseline, week 1 (first vaccination visit). Treatment given: pre-vaccination baseline after standard-of-care therapy. Donor tumors were new WHO grade 3 or 4 IDH1-mutant, ATRX-lost astrocytomas. The sample comes from a study of a mutant IDH1 vaccine in newly diagnosed glioma. At the level of the study: Treated patients were roughly 60% male, about 40% female, mean age approximately 40 years. Previous care, which was radiotherapy, temozolomide, or both, most often involved both.

Study-level results: It seemed that pseudoprogression was not linked to changes in the top peripheral T cell clonotypes.

This TCR derives from a woman aged 45 to 65 with glioma. The specimen was PBMCs, collected from a glioma patient treated with radiotherapy, temozolomide or both.

Here the CDR3 reads CASSLRGDTEAFF. CDR3 bases: TGTGCCAGCAGCTTGAGGGGTGACACTGAAGCTTTCTTT. The chain links TRBV5-8 to TRBJ1-1; D may be TRBD1 (5 bases). The ends were cut back, 1 base at V and 3 bases at J, with 7 bases in the middle. Looked up from germline, CDR1 is SGHTS and CDR2 is YDEGEE. The CDR3 consists of 13 residues. Together with reference TRBV5-8 and TRBJ1-1, the CDR3 gives the full variable domain: EAGVTQSPTHLIKTRGQQATLRCSPISGHTSVYWYQQALGLGLQFLLWYDEGEERNRGNFPPRFSGRQFPNYSSELNVNALELEDSALYLCASSLRGDTEAFFGQGTRLTVV.